Listed below are T cell receptor beta chains from one sample, sequenced in a study of control samples from healthy donors and cancer patients. TCRdb keeps only in-frame clones here, not all; method: immunoSEQ multiplex PCR. The profile shows fewer than 200,000 clones, about 94% of them singletons. The sequencing input was PBMCs. The source of these receptors is a man aged 60 to 75 with colorectal cancer. CDR3s include the opening cysteine and the closing phenylalanine or tryptophan. Fields, in order: clone size, CDR3 length, J gene, D gene, V gene, CDR3 protein, CDR3 DNA. D genes are given only for firm matches. Where a row states a size, it is once, few, many or the class of an expanded clone; other rows omit it.

clone size: NA
CDR3 length: 13
J gene: TRBJ1-1
D gene: NA
V gene: TRBV5-1
CDR3 protein: CASSLTEREGAFF
CDR3 DNA: TGCGCCAGCAGCTTGACCGAAAGGGAGGGAGCTTTCTTT

clone size: NA
CDR3 length: 15
J gene: TRBJ1-3
D gene: TRBD1
V gene: TRBV30
CDR3 protein: CAWGTDGLSGNTIYF
CDR3 DNA: TGTGCCTGGGGGACAGACGGGCTCTCTGGAAACACCATATATTTT

clone size: NA
CDR3 length: 10
J gene: TRBJ2-5
D gene: NA
V gene: TRBV29-1
CDR3 protein: CSGQQETQYF
CDR3 DNA: TGCAGCGGACAGCAAGAGACCCAGTACTTC

clone size: NA
CDR3 length: 14
J gene: TRBJ2-7
D gene: NA
V gene: TRBV5-1
CDR3 protein: CASSSRDLPSEQYF
CDR3 DNA: TGCGCCAGCAGCTCCCGGGACCTGCCATCGGAGCAGTACTTC

clone size: NA
CDR3 length: 13
J gene: TRBJ1-1
D gene: NA
V gene: TRBV6-5
CDR3 protein: CASMGELNTEAFF
CDR3 DNA: TGTGCCAGCATGGGGGAGCTGAACACTGAAGCTTTCTTT

clone size: once
CDR3 length: 13
J gene: TRBJ1-1
D gene: NA
V gene: TRBV12-3/TRBV12-4
CDR3 protein: CASSRTVNTEAFF
CDR3 DNA: TGTGCCAGCAGCCGAACAGTGAACACTGAAGCTTTCTTT

clone size: NA
CDR3 length: 14
J gene: TRBJ2-7
D gene: NA
V gene: TRBV9
CDR3 protein: CASSVGGFSYEQYF
CDR3 DNA: TGTGCCAGCAGCGTAGGGGGATTCTCCTACGAGCAGTACTTC

clone size: NA
CDR3 length: 15
J gene: TRBJ2-3
D gene: TRBD2
V gene: TRBV10-2
CDR3 protein: CASSDSSGVTDTQYF
CDR3 DNA: TGCGCCAGCAGTGATTCTAGCGGGGTCACAGATACGCAGTATTTT

clone size: NA
CDR3 length: 12
J gene: TRBJ2-2
D gene: NA
V gene: TRBV30
CDR3 protein: CGTGSNTGELFF
CDR3 DNA: TGTGGAACAGGTTCGAACACCGGGGAGCTGTTTTTT

clone size: NA
CDR3 length: 13
J gene: TRBJ1-1
D gene: NA
V gene: TRBV6-6
CDR3 protein: CASIRRTNTEAFF
CDR3 DNA: TGTGCCAGCATCCGACGGACGAACACTGAAGCTTTCTTT

clone size: once
CDR3 length: 16
J gene: TRBJ2-7
D gene: NA
V gene: TRBV1
CDR3 protein: CTSSQDHAGRPYEQYF
CDR3 DNA: TGCACCAGCAGCCAAGATCACGCGGGCCGACCCTACGAGCAGTACTTC

clone size: NA
CDR3 length: 13
J gene: TRBJ1-4
D gene: NA
V gene: TRBV30
CDR3 protein: CAWKSPESEKLFF
CDR3 DNA: TGTGCCTGGAAGAGCCCTGAGAGTGAAAAACTGTTTTTT

clone size: NA
CDR3 length: 15
J gene: TRBJ2-3
D gene: NA
V gene: TRBV3-1/TRBV3-2
CDR3 protein: CASTRNFPYTDTQYF
CDR3 DNA: TGTGCCAGCACCCGAAATTTTCCTTACACAGATACGCAGTATTTT

clone size: NA
CDR3 length: 14
J gene: TRBJ1-1
D gene: NA
V gene: TRBV7-6
CDR3 protein: CASSLAPANTEAFF
CDR3 DNA: TGTGCCAGCAGCTTAGCGCCGGCGAACACTGAAGCTTTCTTT

clone size: NA
CDR3 length: 16
J gene: TRBJ2-4
D gene: NA
V gene: TRBV4-1
CDR3 protein: CASSQRAGLAKNIQYF
CDR3 DNA: TGCGCCAGCAGCCAGAGGGCCGGACTAGCCAAAAACATTCAGTACTTC

clone size: NA
CDR3 length: 14
J gene: TRBJ1-5
D gene: NA
V gene: TRBV6-6
CDR3 protein: CASSYKGDNQPQHF
CDR3 DNA: TGTGCCAGCAGTTACAAGGGGGACAATCAGCCCCAGCATTTT

clone size: NA
CDR3 length: 16
J gene: TRBJ2-5
D gene: TRBD2
V gene: TRBV10-3
CDR3 protein: CAISESATSGQETQYF
CDR3 DNA: TGTGCCATCAGTGAGTCGGCAACTAGCGGCCAAGAGACCCAGTACTTC

clone size: NA
CDR3 length: 16
J gene: TRBJ1-6
D gene: TRBD1
V gene: TRBV29-1
CDR3 protein: CSVAQTGASYNSPLHF
CDR3 DNA: TGCAGCGTTGCACAGACAGGGGCCTCCTATAATTCACCCCTCCACTTT

clone size: NA
CDR3 length: 15
J gene: TRBJ1-2
D gene: TRBD1
V gene: TRBV6-6
CDR3 protein: CASSPLTGDRYGYTF
CDR3 DNA: TGTGCCAGCAGTCCTCTTACAGGGGACCGCTATGGCTACACCTTC

clone size: NA
CDR3 length: 12
J gene: TRBJ2-3
D gene: NA
V gene: TRBV3-1/TRBV3-2
CDR3 protein: CASSQSRDTQYF
CDR3 DNA: TGTGCCAGCAGCCAATCCAGGGATACGCAGTATTTT

clone size: NA
CDR3 length: 15
J gene: TRBJ2-1
D gene: NA
V gene: TRBV18
CDR3 protein: CASSPATPNGNEQFF
CDR3 DNA: TGTGCCAGCTCACCAGCGACTCCAAACGGCAATGAGCAGTTCTTC

clone size: NA
CDR3 length: 13
J gene: TRBJ2-7
D gene: NA
V gene: TRBV10-3
CDR3 protein: CAIMDYSSYEQYF
CDR3 DNA: TGTGCCATCATGGACTACAGCTCCTACGAGCAGTACTTC

clone size: NA
CDR3 length: 15
J gene: TRBJ1-1
D gene: NA
V gene: TRBV6-1
CDR3 protein: CASSEWAEMNTEAFF
CDR3 DNA: TGTGCCAGCAGTGAGTGGGCCGAGATGAACACTGAAGCTTTCTTT

clone size: NA
CDR3 length: 15
J gene: TRBJ2-5
D gene: NA
V gene: TRBV7-2
CDR3 protein: CASSSASLGGETQYF
CDR3 DNA: TGTGCCAGCAGCTCCGCATCGCTGGGAGGAGAGACCCAGTACTTC

clone size: NA
CDR3 length: 13
J gene: TRBJ2-2
D gene: NA
V gene: TRBV25-1
CDR3 protein: CASRFGATGELFF
CDR3 DNA: TGTGCCAGCAGGTTTGGGGCCACCGGGGAGCTGTTTTTT

clone size: NA
CDR3 length: 16
J gene: TRBJ1-6
D gene: NA
V gene: TRBV2
CDR3 protein: CAITKGGSGYNSPLHF
CDR3 DNA: TGTGCCATCACCAAGGGGGGTTCGGGATATAATTCACCCCTCCACTTT

clone size: NA
CDR3 length: 11
J gene: TRBJ1-3
D gene: NA
V gene: TRBV20-1
CDR3 protein: CSAEGGNTIYF
CDR3 DNA: TGCAGTGCCGAGGGGGGAAACACCATATATTTT

clone size: NA
CDR3 length: 13
J gene: TRBJ2-7
D gene: TRBD1
V gene: TRBV6-5
CDR3 protein: CASSPGGSYEQYF
CDR3 DNA: TGTGCCAGCAGCCCAGGGGGCTCCTACGAGCAGTACTTC

clone size: NA
CDR3 length: 14
J gene: TRBJ2-7
D gene: NA
V gene: TRBV30
CDR3 protein: CAWSVGSNAYEQYF
CDR3 DNA: TGTGCCTGGAGTGTGGGGTCGAACGCCTACGAGCAGTACTTC

clone size: NA
CDR3 length: 15
J gene: TRBJ1-4
D gene: NA
V gene: TRBV27
CDR3 protein: CASSELQKTDEKLFF
CDR3 DNA: TGTGCCAGCAGCGAACTACAGAAAACAGATGAAAAACTGTTTTTT